This T cell receptor (beta chain) was retrieved from a study of blood T cell repertoires in COVID-19. The CDR3 extends over 19 amino acids. The V segment lost 6 bases and the J segment 0 bases; nucleotides outside the gene matches: 18. CDR1 and CDR2 from the germline V gene are MNHEY and SMNVEV (reference sequence). Sequencing was performed with immunoSEQ multiplex PCR; in TCRdb, only in-frame clones are kept and a portion is missing. The sample has roughly 180,000 clones; roughly four fifths are singletons. The sequence was obtained from a woman in her 30s with acute or convalescent COVID-19. The sequencing sample was made of peripheral blood. The V gene is TRBV27, the J gene TRBJ2-3; 7 bases line up with TRBD1. The CDR3 loop reads CASSLFRGWGTASTDTQYF. CDR3 nucleotides: TGTGCCAGCAGCCTATTCCGAGGATGGGGGACAGCTAGCACAGATACGCAGTATTTT.